The rows below give T cell receptor beta chains drawn from one sample of a study of T-cell memory formation after mild COVID-19. TCRdb redid the calling of the 5' RACE reads with MiXCR, one entry per CDR3 protein. This table has about 470,000 distinct CDR3 sequences, around a quarter appearing once. Sequenced sample: PBMCs or a T cell subset sorted from them (not recorded which). The receptors were sampled from an adult woman who had mild COVID-19 (a few samples of this study predate the infection). Cell type and time point are not known. CDR3s include the opening cysteine and the closing phenylalanine or tryptophan. The order of the fields is clone size, J gene, CDR3 length, D gene, V gene, CDR3 DNA, CDR3 protein. The D gene is left open where the match is weak. Clone size, where shown, is once, few, many, or a class for clones that have expanded.

clone_size: many; j_call: TRBJ2-1; cdr3_length: 13; d_call: NA; v_call: TRBV3-1; cdr3_nt: TGTGCCAGCACGGCGGGACGTAACAATGAGCAGTTCTTC; cdr3_aa: CASTAGRNNEQFF
clone_size: few; j_call: TRBJ2-7; cdr3_length: 16; d_call: TRBD2; v_call: TRBV4-3; cdr3_nt: TGCGCCAGCAGCCGCGCGACTAGCGGGAGTCAGTACGAGCAGTACTTC; cdr3_aa: CASSRATSGSQYEQYF
clone_size: many; j_call: TRBJ1-6; cdr3_length: 17; d_call: NA; v_call: TRBV5-1; cdr3_nt: TGCGCCAGCAGCTCCAGTCCAGGGGACTCCTATAATTCACCCCTCCACTTT; cdr3_aa: CASSSSPGDSYNSPLHF
clone_size: few; j_call: TRBJ2-3; cdr3_length: 15; d_call: NA; v_call: TRBV28; cdr3_nt: TGTGCCAGCAGTTTACGGGGCGTGGGCACAGATACGCAGTATTTT; cdr3_aa: CASSLRGVGTDTQYF
clone_size: few; j_call: TRBJ2-7; cdr3_length: 12; d_call: NA; v_call: TRBV20-1; cdr3_nt: TGCAGTGCTACGGCCAGGCGCTACGAGCAGTACTTC; cdr3_aa: CSATARRYEQYF
clone_size: few; j_call: TRBJ2-1; cdr3_length: 17; d_call: NA; v_call: TRBV27; cdr3_nt: TGTGCCAGCATCTTCCGCGCGGAGCCACCAGTCTACAATGAGCAGTTCTTC; cdr3_aa: CASIFRAEPPVYNEQFF
clone_size: NA; j_call: TRBJ2-7; cdr3_length: 14; d_call: NA; v_call: TRBV5-5; cdr3_nt: TGTGCCAGCAGCCTGGATAGGCCGTCCTACGAGCAGTACTTC; cdr3_aa: CASSLDRPSYEQYF
clone_size: once; j_call: TRBJ2-1; cdr3_length: 14; d_call: TRBD2; v_call: TRBV14; cdr3_nt: TGTGCCAGCAGCCAGATACGGGGGGGTGATGAGCAGTTCTTC; cdr3_aa: CASSQIRGGDEQFF
clone_size: NA; j_call: TRBJ2-5; cdr3_length: 15; d_call: NA; v_call: TRBV15; cdr3_nt: TGTGCCACCAGCAGAGACAGGGCCTCCGGAGAGACCCAGTACTTC; cdr3_aa: CATSRDRASGETQYF
clone_size: NA; j_call: TRBJ2-7; cdr3_length: 14; d_call: NA; v_call: TRBV7-2; cdr3_nt: TGTGCCAGCAGCTCTAGGACAGAGCCCTACGAGCAGTACTTC; cdr3_aa: CASSSRTEPYEQYF
clone_size: few; j_call: TRBJ2-5; cdr3_length: 14; d_call: NA; v_call: TRBV12-3/TRBV12-4; cdr3_nt: TGTGCCAGCAGTCTCGGCGGGGCGTGGGAGACCCAGTACTTC; cdr3_aa: CASSLGGAWETQYF
clone_size: NA; j_call: TRBJ1-5; cdr3_length: 17; d_call: TRBD1; v_call: TRBV20-1; cdr3_nt: TGCAGTGCTAGTTCTGGCAGGGGGCGATTGGGCAATCAGCCCCAGCATTTT; cdr3_aa: CSASSGRGRLGNQPQHF
clone_size: NA; j_call: TRBJ2-3; cdr3_length: 15; d_call: TRBD1; v_call: TRBV24-1; cdr3_nt: TGTGCCACCAGCGCGGGGACAGGGGGCAAATATACGCAGTATTTT; cdr3_aa: CATSAGTGGKYTQYF
clone_size: NA; j_call: TRBJ2-3; cdr3_length: 16; d_call: TRBD2; v_call: TRBV7-8; cdr3_nt: TGTGCCAGCAGCTTAGTCCAGTTAGCGGGGGGGGATACGCAGTATTTT; cdr3_aa: CASSLVQLAGGDTQYF
clone_size: NA; j_call: TRBJ2-3; cdr3_length: 16; d_call: NA; v_call: TRBV7-9; cdr3_nt: TGTGCCAGCAGCTTAGCGATCAACCCTAGCACAGATACGCAGTATTTT; cdr3_aa: CASSLAINPSTDTQYF
clone_size: NA; j_call: TRBJ2-3; cdr3_length: 13; d_call: NA; v_call: TRBV7-2; cdr3_nt: TGTGCCAGCAGCCCCAGGTCCCCAGATACGCAGTATTTT; cdr3_aa: CASSPRSPDTQYF
clone_size: few; j_call: TRBJ2-3; cdr3_length: 15; d_call: TRBD1; v_call: TRBV12-3/TRBV12-4; cdr3_nt: TGTGCCAGCAGTCCAGCAGGGGGCGGTGGAGATACGCAGTATTTT; cdr3_aa: CASSPAGGGGDTQYF
clone_size: NA; j_call: TRBJ1-2; cdr3_length: 12; d_call: NA; v_call: TRBV7-6; cdr3_nt: TGTGCCAGCAGCGTCCCTCGGAATGGCTACACCTTC; cdr3_aa: CASSVPRNGYTF